This T cell receptor (beta chain) emerged from a study of human T cells and chemical hapten exposure. This clonotype was counted between two and nine times. The time point denotes: pre-sensitization, week 0. Documented treatment: therapeutic diphenylcyclopropenone sensitization with weekly scalp DPC. V lost 11 bases, J lost 2 bases, and 7 bases stayed unmatched. Germline V CDR1 and CDR2: ENHRY, SYGVKD. This CDR3 is built from 13 residues. MiXCR was run by TCRdb on the RACE reads, yielding one entry per CDR3 protein. The sample yields about 180,000 distinct CDR3 sequences, under 35% seen once. The receptor was derived from a woman aged 25 to 39 with alopecia areata. Some clones in this sample may be carry-over from other donors' samples. V gene TRBV10-3 combines with J gene TRBJ2-3; TRBD1 matches 7 bases. The source material was whole blood, sampled in connection with sensitization to the hapten diphenylcyclopropenone (DPC). Written as DNA, the CDR3 is TGTGCCGTAGGGGGCCAGGTCACAGATACGCAGTATTTT. Protein: CAVGGQVTDTQYF.